This T cell receptor (beta chain) was identified during a study of blood T cell repertoires in COVID-19. The assay was immunoSEQ multiplex PCR, and TCRdb's table has in-frame clones only and misses some. Of 200,000 to 300,000 clones listed, around 80% are singletons. The CDR3 consists of 14 residues. Germline V gene sequence: CDR1 SNHLY, CDR2 FYNNEI. With 3 bases removed from V and 6 bases from J, the gap between germline ends came to 15 bases. The clonotype comes from a man aged 60 to 69 with acute or convalescent COVID-19. The sample was peripheral blood. This chain links TRBV2 with TRBJ2-7; possible D gene TRBD1, 6 bases. This chain's CDR3 is CASSEGRGVGEQYF. As DNA, the CDR3 is TGTGCCAGCAGTGAGGGCAGGGGAGTGGGCGAGCAGTACTTC.